In this sample, the clone carrying this TCR beta chain turned up a few times. Germline V gene data show CDR1 as MNHEY and CDR2 as SVGAGI. V was pared by 6 bases and J by 1 base, with 10 bases between. The CDR3 is 13 residues long. The sample belongs to a study of beta chain features in type 1 diabetes. Expressed TCRB transcripts got sequenced, as all isolated RNA was reverse transcribed. The data were produced by immunoSEQ multiplex PCR, yet TCRdb's version contains in-frame clones alone and is incomplete. The table includes 810,000 or so clones, roughly a sixth detected once. This chain connects TRBV6-5 to TRBJ2-7; D may be TRBD1 (5 bases). Sequencing used naive CD4+ T cells from blood. The sequence was collected from a woman under 30 in good health. The CDR3 region is CASSPQGSYEQYF. CDR3 DNA: TGTGCCAGCAGCCCTCAGGGATCCTACGAGCAGTACTTC.